This TCR beta chain comes out of a study of T cell responses to AZD1222 COVID-19 vaccine. Study findings and constraints: Nearly half of spike-specific TCRs reportedly target variant regions that are unmutated in the B.1.351 and B.1.1.7 variants. Among the donors, most were white British and more were female, and clonal diversity was possibly underestimated.

Produced via immunoSEQ multiplex PCR; TCRdb's table is partial and in-frame only. The sample yields some 150,000 clones, over 80% seen once. Notes on this clone: Its antigen remains unidentified.

It was second doses at about 4 or about 12 weeks that were pooled. Germline V gene data show CDR1 as ENHRY and CDR2 as SYGVKD. With 7 bases removed from V and 5 bases from J, the gap between germline ends came to 16 bases. The CDR3 runs to 14 residues. This specimen was peripheral blood, taken 28 days after the second AZD1222 dose. This chain connects TRBV10-3 to TRBJ2-3; TRBD1 or TRBD2 may be the D gene (5 bases each). This clonotype was sampled from an adult who received the AZD1222 COVID-19 vaccine. Written as DNA, the CDR3 is TGTGCCATCAAGTGGGCAGGGAGCGTAGATACGCAGTATTTT. It yields the protein CAIKWAGSVDTQYF.